What follows is one T cell receptor (beta chain) and its context. Using immunoSEQ multiplex PCR, the repertoire was profiled, and TCRdb retains in-frame clones only, with some absent. The sample has roughly 200,000 clones, about 93% seen once. This sample is part of a study of control samples from healthy donors and cancer patients. The sample comprised blood. The TCR originated in a man in his late teens or twenties in good health.

In DNA, the CDR3 is TGCGCCAGCAGCTTGGGTGGTGCTGCGGACTATTCACCCCTCCACTTT. Residues: CASSLGGAADYSPLHF. The chain carries TRBV5-1 and TRBJ1-6; no definite D call. Trimming took 0 bases from V and 8 from J, leaving 15 bases between them. Germline lookup yields CDR1 SGHRS and CDR2 YFSETQ. There are 16 residues in the CDR3.